This record concerns one T cell receptor (beta chain) sequence. This clone's antigen is unknown. No quality values exist for individual bases; no much larger clone is one base distant. TCRbeta CDR3 regions were amplified from genomic DNA by means of the immunoSEQ Assay, a bias-controlled multiplex PCR. The authors' pipeline ran thus. The number of nucleated cells in each sample was estimated from the amplification of reference gene primers within the assay. To quantify the absolute abundance of each unique TCRbeta CDR3 rearrangement, sequence reads were collapsed and filtered. Productive Simpson clonality was computed per sample as the square root of Simpson's diversity index over productive rearrangements. The table was pulled from immuneACCESS by TCRdb, which kept in-frame rearrangements only. Such tables lose some clones; where checked, under half of the loss comes from unresolved V genes, and the rest has no known cause. V and J calls and clone size follow that table, whereas D and trimming were derived from the DNA. The sample profile shows roughly 230,000 clones; 70% to 90% of them were found once. About 7% of the sample is held by the ten biggest clonotypes.

This record comes from a study of blood T cell repertoires in COVID-19 (dated by TCRdb to 2020 to 2022). In the study overall: Samples from collaborators originated in the United States, Italy and Spain and spanned both the acute and convalescent phases of COVID-19. The material from the prospective study consisted of cDNA or gDNA derived from T cells, B-cell-depleted T cells, or PBMCs. Deeply sampled blood TCRbeta repertoires from subjects exposed to, actively infected with, or recovered from COVID-19 were included in the dataset. The repertoires were released in a freely available public database meant as a resource for research on the immune response to SARS-CoV-2. Samples came from the ongoing ImmuneRACE study (first 160 participants) plus 1,254 subjects from 6 global collaborators. A de-identified subject ID, COVID-19 status, age in years and sex were almost always included in the sample metadata. Where HLA class I and class II types were available, the types were taken from metadata supplied by the sample provider, not from assay-based typing.

In the prospective study, participants were about 18 to 95 years old, resided in 25 or so geographic areas of the United States, and were enrolled through a virtual design. In the prospective study, participants were assigned to cohorts based on the clinical history participants reported in a screening survey and a study questionnaire. Exposed participants were defined as having been in contact with someone with a PCR-confirmed or clinician-diagnosed COVID-19 case within 2 weeks of study entry. Each participant in the prospective study had whole blood, serum and a nasopharyngeal or oropharyngeal swab collected by mobile phlebotomists. Over an approximately 2-month period, participants in the prospective study had the option of providing additional blood draws and questionnaires. Prospective study blood samples were shipped either frozen or at room temperature before DNA extraction. General study outcomes and caveats: Clinical and demographic metadata were provided uncurated, with the amount varying by source and participant.

Unmatched junction bases come to 9, with V trimmed by 7 bases and J by 0 bases. Including the terminal cysteine and phenylalanine, the CDR3 comprises 16 residues. Here the CDR3 DNA is all that survives: 48 bases in frame from base 1. CDR1 and CDR2 are read off the germline V gene (reference sequence) as SEHNR and FQNEAQ. The sample taken for sequencing was PBMCs or T cells enriched from blood (not recorded which). The clonotype comes from a woman aged 45-60 years who had been exposed to COVID-19. The chain is assembled from TRBV7-9 and TRBJ1-2, and 9 junctional nucleotides match TRBD1. The nucleotide sequence is given as TGTGCCAGCACCCCCCCGGGACAGGGCACTAACTATGGCTACACCTTC. Its protein product is CASTPPGQGTNYGYTF.